This T cell receptor (beta chain) emerged from a study of tumor and adjacent non-tumor tissue in lung cancer. Remarks on this clonotype: This may be a read error, as it is one base from a much larger clone.

The germline CDR1 and CDR2 sequences are MNHEY and SVGAGI. The CDR3 is 13 amino acids. TCRbeta libraries were built with three rounds of nested PCR, modified from ARM-PCR. TCRdb used MiXCR to reprocess the multiplex PCR reads, holding one entry per CDR3 protein. The top ten clones hold under 30% of a sample with 200,000 to 250,000 distinct CDR3 sequences, around 70% of them seen once. This sample's RNA came from whole unsorted tissue. The source is a man in his 60s with non-small cell lung cancer. V and J are TRBV6-5 and TRBJ2-5; D may correspond to TRBD1 or TRBD2 (5 bases each). The specimen sequenced was lung tumor tissue. As DNA, the CDR3 is TGTGGCAGCACTCCCGGGACCTTAGAGACCCAGTACTTC. Translation gives CGSTPGTLETQYF.